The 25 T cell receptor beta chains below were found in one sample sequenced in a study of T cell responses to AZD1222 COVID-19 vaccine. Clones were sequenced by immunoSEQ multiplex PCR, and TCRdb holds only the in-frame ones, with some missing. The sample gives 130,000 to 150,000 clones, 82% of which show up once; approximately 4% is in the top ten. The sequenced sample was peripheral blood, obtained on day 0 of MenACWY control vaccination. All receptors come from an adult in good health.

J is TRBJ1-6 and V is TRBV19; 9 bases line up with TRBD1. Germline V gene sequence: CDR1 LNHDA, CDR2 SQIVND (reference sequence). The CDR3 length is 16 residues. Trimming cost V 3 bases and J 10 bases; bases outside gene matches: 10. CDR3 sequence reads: CASSIQPGQGGSPLHF. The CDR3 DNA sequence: TGTGCCAGTAGTATTCAACCGGGACAGGGTGGATCACCCCTCCACTTT.

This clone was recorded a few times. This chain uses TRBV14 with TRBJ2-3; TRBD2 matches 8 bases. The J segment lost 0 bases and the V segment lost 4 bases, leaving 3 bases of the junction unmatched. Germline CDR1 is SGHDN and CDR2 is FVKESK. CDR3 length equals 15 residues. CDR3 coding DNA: TGTGCCAGCAGCCCTAGCGGGCGGAGCACAGATACGCAGTATTTT. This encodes CASSPSGRSTDTQYF.

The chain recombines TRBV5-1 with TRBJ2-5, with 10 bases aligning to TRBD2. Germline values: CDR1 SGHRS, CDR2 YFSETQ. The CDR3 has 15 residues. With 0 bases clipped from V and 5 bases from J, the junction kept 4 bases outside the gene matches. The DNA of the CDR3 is TGCGCCAGCAGCTTGGGCAGCGGGGGGGCGGAGACCCAGTACTTC. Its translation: CASSLGSGGAETQYF.

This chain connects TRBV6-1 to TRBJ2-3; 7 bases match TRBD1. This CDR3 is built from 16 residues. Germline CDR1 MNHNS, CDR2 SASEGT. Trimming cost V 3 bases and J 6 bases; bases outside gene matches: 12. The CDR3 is CASSDPFRQGTDTQYF. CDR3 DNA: TGTGCCAGCAGTGACCCCTTCCGACAGGGAACGGATACGCAGTATTTT.

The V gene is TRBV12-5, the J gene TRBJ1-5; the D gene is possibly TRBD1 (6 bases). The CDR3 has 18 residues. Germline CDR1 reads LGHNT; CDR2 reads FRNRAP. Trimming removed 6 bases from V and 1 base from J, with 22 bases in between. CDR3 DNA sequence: TGTGCTAGTGGCTATATACGCCAGGGACACGGAAGCAATCAGCCCCAGCATTTT. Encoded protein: CASGYIRQGHGSNQPQHF.

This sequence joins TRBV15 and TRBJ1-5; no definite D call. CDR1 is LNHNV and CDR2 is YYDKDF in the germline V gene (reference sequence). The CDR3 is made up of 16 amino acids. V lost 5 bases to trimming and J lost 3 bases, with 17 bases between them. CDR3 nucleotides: TGTGCCACCAGCTTCGCCCGGGCGGGCCTCAATCAGCCCCAGCATTTT. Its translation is CATSFARAGLNQPQHF.

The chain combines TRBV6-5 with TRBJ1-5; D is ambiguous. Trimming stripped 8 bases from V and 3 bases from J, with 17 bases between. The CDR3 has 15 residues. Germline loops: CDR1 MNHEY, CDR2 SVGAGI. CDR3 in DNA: TGTGCCAGCCGCCCTTTCGGAAGAGACAATCAGCCCCAGCATTTT. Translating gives CASRPFGRDNQPQHF.

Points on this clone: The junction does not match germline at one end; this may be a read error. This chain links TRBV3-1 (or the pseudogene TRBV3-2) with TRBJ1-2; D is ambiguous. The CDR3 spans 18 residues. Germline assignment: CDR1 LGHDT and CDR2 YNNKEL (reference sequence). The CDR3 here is CASRQVGFQAQQEYGYTF. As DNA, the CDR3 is TGTGCCAGCAGGCAAGTCGGGTTCCAAGCCCAGCAAGAATATGGCTACACCTTC.

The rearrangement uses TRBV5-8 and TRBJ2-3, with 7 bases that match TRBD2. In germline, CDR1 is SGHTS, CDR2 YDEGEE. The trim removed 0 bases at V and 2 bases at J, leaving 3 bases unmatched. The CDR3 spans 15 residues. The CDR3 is CASSLDGGITDTQYF. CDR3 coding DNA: TGTGCCAGCAGCTTGGACGGGGGGATCACAGATACGCAGTATTTT.

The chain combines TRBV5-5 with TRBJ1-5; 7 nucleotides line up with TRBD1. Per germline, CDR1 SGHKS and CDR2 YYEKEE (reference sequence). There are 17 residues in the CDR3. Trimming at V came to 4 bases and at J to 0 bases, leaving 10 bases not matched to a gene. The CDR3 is CASSPVPGQHSNQPQHF. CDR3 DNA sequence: TGTGCCAGCAGCCCGGTCCCGGGACAGCATAGCAATCAGCCCCAGCATTTT.

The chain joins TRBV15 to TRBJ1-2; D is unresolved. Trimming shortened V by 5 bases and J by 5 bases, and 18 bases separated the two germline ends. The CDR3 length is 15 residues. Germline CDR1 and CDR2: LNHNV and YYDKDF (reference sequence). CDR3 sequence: CATSPTISGGYGYTF. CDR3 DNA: TGTGCCACCAGCCCGACGATCAGCGGCGGGTATGGCTACACCTTC.

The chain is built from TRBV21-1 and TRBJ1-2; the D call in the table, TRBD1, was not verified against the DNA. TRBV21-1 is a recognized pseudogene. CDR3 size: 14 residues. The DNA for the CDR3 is TGTGCCAGCACCCCGGGACAGGGGGTGCATGGCTACACCTTC. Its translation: CASTPGQGVHGYTF.

CDR3 sequence reads: CASSRTTQGSGNTIYF. Written as DNA, the CDR3 is TGTGCCAGCAGCCGAACGACACAGGGGTCTGGAAACACCATATATTTT. The chain employs TRBV3-1 (or the pseudogene TRBV3-2) and TRBJ1-3, with 7 bases that match TRBD1. Trimming cost V 4 bases and J 1 base; bases outside gene matches: 7. The germline gives CDR1 LGHDT, CDR2 YNNKEL (reference sequence). This CDR3 spans 16 amino acids.

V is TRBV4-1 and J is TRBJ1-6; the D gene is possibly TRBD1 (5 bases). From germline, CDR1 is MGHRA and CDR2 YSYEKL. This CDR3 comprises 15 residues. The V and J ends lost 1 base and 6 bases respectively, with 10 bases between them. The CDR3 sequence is CASSQVLTANSPLHF. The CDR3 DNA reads TGCGCCAGCAGCCAAGTCTTGACAGCTAATTCACCCCTCCACTTT.

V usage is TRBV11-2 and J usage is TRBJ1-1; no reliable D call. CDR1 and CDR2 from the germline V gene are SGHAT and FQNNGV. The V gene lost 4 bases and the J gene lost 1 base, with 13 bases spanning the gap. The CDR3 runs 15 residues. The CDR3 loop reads CASSSSGRQNTEAFF. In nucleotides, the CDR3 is TGTGCCAGCAGCTCATCTGGACGGCAGAACACTGAAGCTTTCTTT.

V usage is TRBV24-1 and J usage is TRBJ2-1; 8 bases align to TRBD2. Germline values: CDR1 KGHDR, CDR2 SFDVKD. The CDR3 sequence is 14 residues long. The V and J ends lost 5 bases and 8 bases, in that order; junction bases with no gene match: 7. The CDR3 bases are TGTGCCACCAGTGGAGGCGGGGGGCTCCATGAGCAGTTCTTC. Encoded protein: CATSGGGGLHEQFF.

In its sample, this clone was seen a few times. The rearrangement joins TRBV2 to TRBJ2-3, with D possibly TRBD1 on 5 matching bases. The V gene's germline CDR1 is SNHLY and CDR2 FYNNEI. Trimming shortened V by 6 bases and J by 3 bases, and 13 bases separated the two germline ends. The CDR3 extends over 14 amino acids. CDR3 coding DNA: TGTGCCAGCAGGACAGACAGATCGACAGATACGCAGTATTTT. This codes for CASRTDRSTDTQYF.

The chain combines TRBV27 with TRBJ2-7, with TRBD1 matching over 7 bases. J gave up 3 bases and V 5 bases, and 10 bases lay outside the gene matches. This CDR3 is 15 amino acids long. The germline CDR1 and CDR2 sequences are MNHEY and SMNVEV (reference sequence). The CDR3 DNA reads TGTGCCAGCAGTCCGTACGTGGGACAGTTCTACGAGCAGTACGTC. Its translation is CASSPYVGQFYEQYV.

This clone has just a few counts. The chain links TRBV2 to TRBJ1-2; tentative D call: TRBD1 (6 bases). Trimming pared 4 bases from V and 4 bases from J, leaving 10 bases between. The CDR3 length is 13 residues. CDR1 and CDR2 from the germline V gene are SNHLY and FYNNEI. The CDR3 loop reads CASSAKGGYGYTF. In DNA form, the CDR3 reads TGTGCCAGCAGTGCCAAGGGGGGCTATGGCTACACCTTC.

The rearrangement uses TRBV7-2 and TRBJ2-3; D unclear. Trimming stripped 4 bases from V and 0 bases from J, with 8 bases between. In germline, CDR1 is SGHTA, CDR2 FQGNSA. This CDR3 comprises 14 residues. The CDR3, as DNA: TGTGCCAGCAGCTCAGGACCAAGCACAGATACGCAGTATTTT. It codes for CASSSGPSTDTQYF.

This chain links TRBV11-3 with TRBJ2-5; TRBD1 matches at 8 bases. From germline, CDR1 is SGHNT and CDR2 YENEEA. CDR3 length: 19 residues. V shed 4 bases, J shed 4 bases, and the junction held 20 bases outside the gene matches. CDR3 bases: TGTGCCAGCAGCTCGGTGGGACAGGCGAAAACAAGGTTGCGAGAGACCCAGTACTTC. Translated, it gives CASSSVGQAKTRLRETQYF.

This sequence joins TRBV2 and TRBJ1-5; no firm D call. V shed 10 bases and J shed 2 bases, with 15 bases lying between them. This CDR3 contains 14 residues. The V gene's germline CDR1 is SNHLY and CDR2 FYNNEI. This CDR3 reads CATSPGGGNQPQHF. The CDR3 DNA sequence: TGTGCCACCTCGCCAGGCGGTGGCAATCAGCCCCAGCATTTT. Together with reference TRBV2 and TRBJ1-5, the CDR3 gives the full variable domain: EPEVTQTPSHQVTQMGQEVILRCVPISNHLYFYWYRQILGQKVEFLVSFYNNEISEKSEIFDDQFSVERPDGSNFTLKIRSTKLEDSAMYFCATSPGGGNQPQHFGDGTRLSIL.

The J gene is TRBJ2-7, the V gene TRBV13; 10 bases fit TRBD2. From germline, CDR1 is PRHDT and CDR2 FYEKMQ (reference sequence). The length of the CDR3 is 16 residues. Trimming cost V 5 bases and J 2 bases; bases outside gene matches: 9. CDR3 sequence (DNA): TGTGCCAGCAGCGGTAGGACTAGCGGTTTACCCTACGAGCAGTACTTC. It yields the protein CASSGRTSGLPYEQYF.

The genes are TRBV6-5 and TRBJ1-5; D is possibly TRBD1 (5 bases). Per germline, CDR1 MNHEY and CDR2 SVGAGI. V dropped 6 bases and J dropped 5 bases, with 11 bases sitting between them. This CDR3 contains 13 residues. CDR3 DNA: TGTGCCAGCAGGACCAGAGGGGATCAGCCCCAGCATTTT. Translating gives CASRTRGDQPQHF.

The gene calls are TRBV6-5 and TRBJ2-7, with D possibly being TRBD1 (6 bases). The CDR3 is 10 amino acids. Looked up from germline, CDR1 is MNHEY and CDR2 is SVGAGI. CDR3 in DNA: TGTGCTCGGGACAATCTACTACGGGCCGTC. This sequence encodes CARDNLLRAV.